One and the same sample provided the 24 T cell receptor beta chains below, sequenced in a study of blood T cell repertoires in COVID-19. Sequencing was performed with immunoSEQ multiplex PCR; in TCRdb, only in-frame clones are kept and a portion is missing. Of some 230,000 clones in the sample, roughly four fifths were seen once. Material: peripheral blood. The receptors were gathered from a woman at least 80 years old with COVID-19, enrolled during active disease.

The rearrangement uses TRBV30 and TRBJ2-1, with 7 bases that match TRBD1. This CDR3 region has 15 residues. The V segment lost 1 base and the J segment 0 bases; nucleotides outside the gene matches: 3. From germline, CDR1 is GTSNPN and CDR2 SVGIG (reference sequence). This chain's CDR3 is CAWSEGQSSYNEQFF. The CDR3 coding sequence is TGTGCCTGGAGTGAGGGACAGAGCTCCTACAATGAGCAGTTCTTC.

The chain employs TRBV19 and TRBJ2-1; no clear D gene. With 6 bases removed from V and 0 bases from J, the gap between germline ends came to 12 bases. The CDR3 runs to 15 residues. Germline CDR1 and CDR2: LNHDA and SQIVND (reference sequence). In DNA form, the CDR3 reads TGTGCCAGTAGGCCCCATAGGAGCTCCTACAATGAGCAGTTCTTC. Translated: CASRPHRSSYNEQFF.

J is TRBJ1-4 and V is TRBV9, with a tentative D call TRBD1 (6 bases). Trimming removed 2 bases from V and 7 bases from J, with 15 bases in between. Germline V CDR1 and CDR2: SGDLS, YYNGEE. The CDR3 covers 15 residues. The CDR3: CASSVFSDRFEKLFF. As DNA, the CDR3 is TGTGCCAGCAGCGTCTTTTCCGACAGGTTTGAAAAACTGTTTTTT.

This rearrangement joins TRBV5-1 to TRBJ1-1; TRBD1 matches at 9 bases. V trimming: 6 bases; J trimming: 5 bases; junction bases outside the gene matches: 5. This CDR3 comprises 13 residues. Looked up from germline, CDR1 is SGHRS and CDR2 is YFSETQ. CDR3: CASTRTGDTEAFF. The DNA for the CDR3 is TGCGCCAGCACGCGGACAGGGGATACTGAAGCTTTCTTT.

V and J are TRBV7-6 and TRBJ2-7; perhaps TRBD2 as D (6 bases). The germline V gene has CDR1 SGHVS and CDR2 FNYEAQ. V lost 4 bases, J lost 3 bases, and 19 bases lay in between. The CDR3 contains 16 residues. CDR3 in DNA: TGTGCCAGCAGCTCCCTCAATACCGGGGGAAACTACGAGCAGTACTTC. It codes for CASSSLNTGGNYEQYF. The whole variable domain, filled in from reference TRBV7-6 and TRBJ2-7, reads GAGVSQSPRYKVTKRGQDVALRCDPISGHVSLYWYRQALGQGPEFLTYFNYEAQQDKSGLPNDRFSAERPEGSISTLTIQRTEQRDSAMYRCASSSLNTGGNYEQYFGPGTRLTVT.

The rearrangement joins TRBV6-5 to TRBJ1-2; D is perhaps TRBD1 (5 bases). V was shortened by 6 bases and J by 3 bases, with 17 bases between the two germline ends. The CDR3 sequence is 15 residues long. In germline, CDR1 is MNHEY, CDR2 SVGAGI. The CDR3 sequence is CASSPTVSADYGYTF. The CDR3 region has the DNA TGTGCCAGCAGCCCGACAGTCAGCGCGGACTATGGCTACACCTTC.

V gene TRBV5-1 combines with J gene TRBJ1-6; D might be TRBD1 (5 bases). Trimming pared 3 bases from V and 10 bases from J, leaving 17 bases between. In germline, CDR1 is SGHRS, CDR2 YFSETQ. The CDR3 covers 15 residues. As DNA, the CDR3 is TGCGCCAGCAGCTCCACAGGTAGAAGTGACTCACCCCTCCACTTT. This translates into CASSSTGRSDSPLHF.

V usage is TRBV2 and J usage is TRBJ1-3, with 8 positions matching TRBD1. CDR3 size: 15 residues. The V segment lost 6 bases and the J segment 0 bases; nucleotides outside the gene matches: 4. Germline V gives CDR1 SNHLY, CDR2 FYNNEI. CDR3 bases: TGTGCCAGCAGCTTGGGACAGGTCTCTGGAAACACCATATATTTT. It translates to CASSLGQVSGNTIYF.

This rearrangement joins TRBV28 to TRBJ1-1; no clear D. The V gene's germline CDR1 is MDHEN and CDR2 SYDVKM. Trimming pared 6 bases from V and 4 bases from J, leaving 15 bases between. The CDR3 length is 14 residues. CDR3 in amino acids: CASSPPLRVTEAFF. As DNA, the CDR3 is TGTGCCAGCAGCCCCCCCTTGAGGGTCACTGAAGCTTTCTTT.

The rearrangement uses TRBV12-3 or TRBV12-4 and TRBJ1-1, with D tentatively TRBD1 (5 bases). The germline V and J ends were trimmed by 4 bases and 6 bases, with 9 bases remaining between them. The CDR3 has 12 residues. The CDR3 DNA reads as TGTGCCAGCAGTTACGGGGGGGCTGAAGCTTTCTTT. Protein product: CASSYGGAEAFF.

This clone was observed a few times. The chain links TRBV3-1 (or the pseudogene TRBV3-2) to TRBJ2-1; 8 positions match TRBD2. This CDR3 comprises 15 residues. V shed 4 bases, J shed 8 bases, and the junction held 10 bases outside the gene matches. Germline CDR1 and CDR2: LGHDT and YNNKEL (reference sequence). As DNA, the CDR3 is TGTGCCAGCAGCCGAAGCAGCGGGAGTGGTCATGAGCAGTTCTTC. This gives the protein CASSRSSGSGHEQFF.

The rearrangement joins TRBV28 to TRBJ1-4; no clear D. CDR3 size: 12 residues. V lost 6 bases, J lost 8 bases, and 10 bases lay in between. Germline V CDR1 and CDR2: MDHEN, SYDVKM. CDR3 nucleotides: TGTGCCAGCAGCTCCCTCGGGGAAAAACTGTTTTTT. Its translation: CASSSLGEKLFF.

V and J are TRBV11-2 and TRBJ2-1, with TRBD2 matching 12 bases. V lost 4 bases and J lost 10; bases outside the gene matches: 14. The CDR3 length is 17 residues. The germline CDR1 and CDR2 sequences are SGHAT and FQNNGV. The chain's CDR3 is CASSSRGLAGGPWEQFF. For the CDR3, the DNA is TGTGCCAGCAGCTCTAGGGGCCTAGCGGGGGGGCCATGGGAGCAGTTCTTC. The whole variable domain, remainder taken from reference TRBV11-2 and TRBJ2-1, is EAGVAQSPRYKIIEKRQSVAFWCNPISGHATLYWYQQILGQGPKLLIQFQNNGVVDDSQLPKDRFSAERLKGVDSTLKIQPAKLEDSAVYLCASSSRGLAGGPWEQFFGPGTRLTVL.

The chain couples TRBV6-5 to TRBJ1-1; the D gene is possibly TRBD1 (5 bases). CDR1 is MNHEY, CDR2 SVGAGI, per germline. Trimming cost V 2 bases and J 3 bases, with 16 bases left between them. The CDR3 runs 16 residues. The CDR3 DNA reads TGTGCCAGCAGTTACGGCAGGGCACGGGTGGACACTGAAGCTTTCTTT. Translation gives CASSYGRARVDTEAFF.

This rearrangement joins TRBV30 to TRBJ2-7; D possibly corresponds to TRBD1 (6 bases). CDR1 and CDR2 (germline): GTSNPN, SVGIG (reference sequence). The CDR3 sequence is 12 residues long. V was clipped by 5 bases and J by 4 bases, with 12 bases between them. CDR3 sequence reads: CAWSDSSYEQYF. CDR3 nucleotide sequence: TGTGCCTGGTCGGACAGCTCGTACGAGCAGTACTTC.

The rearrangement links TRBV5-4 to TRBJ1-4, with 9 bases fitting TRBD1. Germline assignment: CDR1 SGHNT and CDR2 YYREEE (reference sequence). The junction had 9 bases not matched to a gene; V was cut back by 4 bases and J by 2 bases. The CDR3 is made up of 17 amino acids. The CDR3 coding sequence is TGTGCCAGCAGCAGGGACAGGGAGGGTAGGACTAATGAAAAACTGTTTTTT. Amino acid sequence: CASSRDREGRTNEKLFF.

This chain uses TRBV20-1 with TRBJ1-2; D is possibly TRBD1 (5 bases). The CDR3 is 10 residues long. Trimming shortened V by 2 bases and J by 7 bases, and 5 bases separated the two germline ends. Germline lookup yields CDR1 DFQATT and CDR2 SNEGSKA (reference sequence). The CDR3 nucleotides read TGCAGTGCTAGAAGGGGTGGCTACACCTTC. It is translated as CSARRGGYTF.

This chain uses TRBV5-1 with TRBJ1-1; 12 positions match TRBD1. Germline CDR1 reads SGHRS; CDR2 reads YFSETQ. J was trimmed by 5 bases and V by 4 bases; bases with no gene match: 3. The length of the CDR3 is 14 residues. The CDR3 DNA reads TGCGCCAGCAGCGGGGACAGGGGGCGAACTGAAGCTTTCTTT. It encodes CASSGDRGRTEAFF. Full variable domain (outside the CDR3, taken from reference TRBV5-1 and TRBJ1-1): KAGVTQTPRYLIKTRGQQVTLSCSPISGHRSVSWYQQTPGQGLQFLFEYFSETQRNKGNFPGRFSGRQFSNSRSEMNVSTLELGDSALYLCASSGDRGRTEAFFGQGTRLTVV.

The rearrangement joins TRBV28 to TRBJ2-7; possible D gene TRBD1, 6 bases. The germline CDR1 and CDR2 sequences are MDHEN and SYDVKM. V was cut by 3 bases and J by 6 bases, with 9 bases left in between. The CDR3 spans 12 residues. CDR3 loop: CASSFRQAEQYF. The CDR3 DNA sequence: TGTGCCAGCAGTTTCCGACAGGCCGAGCAGTACTTC. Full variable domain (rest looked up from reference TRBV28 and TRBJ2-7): DVKVTQSSRYLVKRTGEKVFLECVQDMDHENMFWYRQDPGLGLRLIYFSYDVKMKEKGDIPEGYSVSREKKERFSLILESASTNQTSMYLCASSFRQAEQYFGPGTRLTVT.

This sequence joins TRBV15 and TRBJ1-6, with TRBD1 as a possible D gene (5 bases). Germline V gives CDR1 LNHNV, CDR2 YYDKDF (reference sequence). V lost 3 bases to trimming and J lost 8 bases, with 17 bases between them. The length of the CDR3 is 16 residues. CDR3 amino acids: CATSSALGRADSPLHF. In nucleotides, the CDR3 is TGTGCCACCAGCAGTGCGTTGGGCAGGGCGGATTCACCCCTCCACTTT.

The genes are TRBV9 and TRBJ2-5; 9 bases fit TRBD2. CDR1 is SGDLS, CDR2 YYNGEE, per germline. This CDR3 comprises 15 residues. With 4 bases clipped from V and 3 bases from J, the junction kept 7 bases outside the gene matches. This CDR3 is CASSLGRLAEETQYF. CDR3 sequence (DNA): TGTGCCAGCAGCCTCGGACGACTAGCGGAAGAGACCCAGTACTTC.

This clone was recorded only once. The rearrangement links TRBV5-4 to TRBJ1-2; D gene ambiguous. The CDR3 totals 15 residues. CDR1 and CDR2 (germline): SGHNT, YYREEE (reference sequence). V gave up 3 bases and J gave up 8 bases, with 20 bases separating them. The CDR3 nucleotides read TGTGCCAGCAGCTCTCTTCCGTCCCCGGTTCACGGCTACACCTTC. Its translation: CASSSLPSPVHGYTF.

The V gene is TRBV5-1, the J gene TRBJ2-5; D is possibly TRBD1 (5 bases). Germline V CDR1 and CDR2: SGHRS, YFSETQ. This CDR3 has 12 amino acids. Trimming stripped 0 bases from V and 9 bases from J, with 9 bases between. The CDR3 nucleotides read TGCGCCAGCAGCTTGGACTTGGGGCCCCAGTACTTC. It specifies CASSLDLGPQYF.

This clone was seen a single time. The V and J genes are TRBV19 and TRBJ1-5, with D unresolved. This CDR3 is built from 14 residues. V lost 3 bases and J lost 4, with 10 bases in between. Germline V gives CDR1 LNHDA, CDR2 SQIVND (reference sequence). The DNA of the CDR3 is TGTGCCAGTAGTATTGGCGGGAAAAATCAGCCCCAGCATTTT. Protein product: CASSIGGKNQPQHF.